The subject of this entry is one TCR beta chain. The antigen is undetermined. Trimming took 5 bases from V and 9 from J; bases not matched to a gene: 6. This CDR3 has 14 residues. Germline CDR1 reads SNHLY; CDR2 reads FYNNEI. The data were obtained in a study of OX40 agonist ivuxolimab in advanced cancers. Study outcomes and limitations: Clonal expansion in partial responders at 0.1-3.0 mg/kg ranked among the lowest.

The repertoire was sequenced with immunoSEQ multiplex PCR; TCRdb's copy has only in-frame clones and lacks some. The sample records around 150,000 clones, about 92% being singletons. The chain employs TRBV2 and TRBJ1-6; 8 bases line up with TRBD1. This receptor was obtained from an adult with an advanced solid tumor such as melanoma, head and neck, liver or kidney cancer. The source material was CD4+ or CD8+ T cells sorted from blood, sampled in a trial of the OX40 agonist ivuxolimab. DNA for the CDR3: TGTGCCAGCAGTCCGGACAGGGTGCGTTCACCCCTCCACTTT. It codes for CASSPDRVRSPLHF. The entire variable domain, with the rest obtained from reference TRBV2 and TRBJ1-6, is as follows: EPEVTQTPSHQVTQMGQEVILRCVPISNHLYFYWYRQILGQKVEFLVSFYNNEISEKSEIFDDQFSVERPDGSNFTLKIRSTKLEDSAMYFCASSPDRVRSPLHFGNGTRLTVT.